What follows are 21 T cell receptor beta chains derived from one specimen sequenced in a study of T cells in Graves' hyperthyroidism and ophthalmopathy. Amplified regions were TCR beta CDR3 sequences from RNA transcripts. The primer set for the first-round RT-PCR of the TCR CDR3 was HTBI. TCRdb redid the calling of the multiplex PCR reads with MiXCR, one entry per CDR3 protein. The sample carries around 620,000 distinct CDR3 sequences, approximately 15% recorded once. The sequencing sample was made of blood. The receptor source for this set is a woman under 30 with Graves' ophthalmopathy.

The table lists this clonotype with many counts. In DNA form, the CDR3 reads TGTGCCAGCAGTTCCGGGACAGGGTTCAATGAGCAGTTCTTC. Its protein is CASSSGTGFNEQFF. This sequence joins TRBV12-3 or TRBV12-4 and TRBJ2-1; 9 positions agree with TRBD1. The CDR3 spans 14 residues. V trimming: 4 bases; J trimming: 6 bases; junction bases outside the gene matches: 4.

This clonotype showed up many times. This rearrangement joins TRBV3-1 to TRBJ2-1, with 14 bases identical to TRBD2. Germline-derived CDR1 and CDR2 are LGHDT and YNNKEL (reference sequence). Trimming took 4 bases from V and 9 from J; bases not matched to a gene: 11. The CDR3 sequence is 17 residues long. The CDR3 reads CASSRTSGRNSRGEQFF. CDR3 DNA sequence: TGTGCCAGCAGCCGGACTAGCGGGAGGAATAGCCGTGGTGAGCAGTTCTTC.

The rearrangement joins TRBV5-1 to TRBJ2-1, with 8 bases aligning to TRBD1. The CDR3 has 15 residues. J lost 8 bases, V lost 0 bases, and 7 bases had no gene match. Germline loops: CDR1 SGHRS, CDR2 YFSETQ. CDR3 DNA: TGCGCCAGCAGCTTGGAGCAGGGGGCCGGTTATGAGCAGTTCTTC. Translating gives CASSLEQGAGYEQFF.

This clonotype was found many times. This sequence joins TRBV11-2 and TRBJ1-4; D not resolved. The CDR3 is 16 residues long. Germline CDR1 reads SGHAT; CDR2 reads FQNNGV. Trimming took 2 bases from V and 0 from J, leaving 10 bases between them. Here the CDR3 reads CASSLSLAATNEKLFF. In DNA form, the CDR3 reads TGTGCCAGCAGCTTATCATTGGCGGCAACTAATGAAAAACTGTTTTTT.

The table lists this clonotype with a count of one. An end of the junction differs from the germline gene, which may be a read error. The V and J genes are TRBV4-1 and TRBJ2-5; D may be TRBD1 (5 bases). The CDR3 runs to 14 residues. Germline values: CDR1 MGHRA, CDR2 YSYEKL. This chain's CDR3 is CASGQERGRETQYF. The CDR3 nucleotides read TGCGCCAGCGGCCAAGAAAGGGGCCGGGAGACCCAGTACTTC.

This clonotype occurred many times. V is TRBV7-2 and J is TRBJ2-3; 10 bases are a match to TRBD2. The ends lost 2 bases at V and 2 bases at J; junction bases unmatched: 13. Germline CDR1 is SGHTA and CDR2 is FQGNSA. There are 19 residues in the CDR3. CDR3 region: CASSLMPSGRGPHTDTQYF. DNA for the CDR3: TGTGCCAGCAGCTTAATGCCTAGCGGGAGAGGCCCACACACAGATACGCAGTATTTT.

This chain connects TRBV19 to TRBJ2-3, with D uncertain. V lost 3 bases and J 4 bases, leaving 14 bases between the germline ends. The CDR3 sequence is 15 residues long. Germline lookup yields CDR1 LNHDA and CDR2 SQIVND (reference sequence). The CDR3 is CASSINGQDPDTQYF. The CDR3 DNA reads TGTGCCAGTAGTATTAATGGCCAGGACCCAGATACGCAGTATTTT.

The chain employs TRBV20-1 and TRBJ1-2; 9 bases line up with TRBD1. Unmatched junction bases numbered 0, after V lost 1 base and J lost 6 bases. CDR3 size: 12 residues. CDR1 is DFQATT and CDR2 is SNEGSKA in the germline V gene (reference sequence). Written as DNA, the CDR3 is TGCAGTGCTAGAGGGGACAGGGATGGCTACACCTTC. Protein product: CSARGDRDGYTF.

This clonotype has at least ten counts. The V and J genes are TRBV12-3 or TRBV12-4 and TRBJ2-5; TRBD2 aligns across 8 bases. The CDR3 spans 17 residues. The junction had 16 bases not matched to a gene; V was cut back by 5 bases and J by 5 bases. The CDR3 region has the DNA TGTGCCAGCAGTCGATTCTGGCGGGAGCGCGGGGGGGAGACCCAGTACTTC. Protein: CASSRFWRERGGETQYF.

This clonotype was found a few times. The chain is built from TRBV24-1 and TRBJ2-3; no firm D call. The CDR3 loop spans 15 amino acids. Trimming removed 1 base from V and 1 base from J, with 8 bases in between. CDR1 and CDR2 from the germline V gene are KGHDR and SFDVKD. The CDR3 DNA is TGTGCCACCAGTGATTTCGGGTTTGGCACAGATACGCAGTATTTT. This codes for CATSDFGFGTDTQYF.

This clonotype was seen at least ten times. V usage is TRBV11-2 and J usage is TRBJ2-1, with 8 nucleotides matching TRBD2. This CDR3 comprises 15 residues. Per the germline V gene, CDR1 is SGHAT and CDR2 is FQNNGV. With V trimmed by 5 bases and J by 3 bases, 6 bases remained unmatched. The CDR3 loop reads CASSVSGTIYNEQFF. The CDR3 nucleotides read TGTGCCAGCAGCGTTAGCGGGACGATCTACAATGAGCAGTTCTTC.

A few counts support this clonotype. The chain couples TRBV30 to TRBJ2-5, with D perhaps matching TRBD2 (5 bases). V was shortened by 1 base and J by 5 bases, with 14 bases between the two germline ends. CDR1 and CDR2 (germline): GTSNPN, SVGIG (reference sequence). CDR3 size: 14 residues. The DNA for the CDR3 is TGTGCCTGGAGTGGAGAGAGGGAAGTGGAGACCCAGTACTTC. This encodes CAWSGEREVETQYF.

A few counts support this clonotype. The chain joins TRBV20-1 to TRBJ2-2, with 11 positions matching TRBD2. The junction had 7 bases not matched to a gene; V was cut back by 2 bases and J by 5 bases. Germline V gene data show CDR1 as DFQATT and CDR2 as SNEGSKA (reference sequence). The length of the CDR3 is 16 residues. This chain's CDR3 is CSARRPLAGGTGELFF. In nucleotides, the CDR3 is TGCAGTGCTAGACGACCCCTAGCGGGAGGAACCGGGGAGCTGTTTTTT.

This clonotype was seen a few times. The chain employs TRBV7-6 and TRBJ2-1; possible D gene TRBD2, 6 bases. The CDR3 totals 19 residues. Germline V gene lookup returns CDR1 SGHVS and CDR2 FNYEAQ. With 1 base removed from V and 1 base from J, the gap between germline ends came to 20 bases. The CDR3 spells CASSLVLPRGEVSYNEQFF. In nucleotides, the CDR3 is TGTGCCAGCAGCTTAGTTCTACCGCGGGGCGAAGTATCCTACAATGAGCAGTTCTTC.

The chain has TRBV3-1 and TRBJ2-1, with 11 positions matching TRBD2. The CDR3 is 17 residues long. Germline V lookup: CDR1 LGHDT, CDR2 YNNKEL (reference sequence). Unmatched junction bases numbered 20, after V lost 4 bases and J lost 15 bases. The CDR3: CASSPSRGSGRAGFRFF. DNA of the CDR3: TGTGCCAGCAGCCCTAGCCGTGGTAGCGGGAGGGCCGGGTTTCGGTTCTTC.

The sample holds many counts of this clonotype. A much larger clone lies one base from this, so it may be a read error. The V gene is TRBV7-8, the J gene TRBJ2-7, with a weak D call TRBD2 (7 bases). Germline V CDR1 and CDR2: SGHVS, FQNEAQ. The CDR3 runs to 15 residues. Trimming shortened V by 5 bases and J by 3 bases, and 17 bases separated the two germline ends. DNA of the CDR3: TGTGCCAGCAGCGAGGGGGGGGGAGGGTTCTACGAGCAGTACTTC. Translation: CASSEGGGGFYEQYF.

This clonotype was detected ten times or more. The chain joins TRBV28 to TRBJ2-1; 7 bases line up with TRBD2. CDR1 is MDHEN, CDR2 SYDVKM, per germline. The CDR3 has 15 amino acids. The ends lost 2 bases at V and 2 bases at J; junction bases unmatched: 3. The CDR3 loop is CASSLRTRPYNEQFF. The DNA of the CDR3 is TGTGCCAGCAGTTTAAGGACTAGGCCCTACAATGAGCAGTTCTTC.

This clonotype was seen ten or more times. The gene calls are TRBV7-2 and TRBJ2-2; 8 positions agree with TRBD2. The length of the CDR3 is 16 residues. Germline-derived CDR1 and CDR2 are SGHTA and FQGNSA. V lost 3 bases, J lost 1 base, and 4 bases stayed unmatched. CDR3 sequence (DNA): TGTGCCAGCAGCTTCGTAGCGGGGATGAACACCGGGGAGCTGTTTTTT. As protein: CASSFVAGMNTGELFF. Full variable domain (missing parts from reference TRBV7-2 and TRBJ2-2): GAGVSQSPSNKVTEKGKDVELRCDPISGHTALYWYRQSLGQGLEFLIYFQGNSAPDKSGLPSDRFSAERTGGSVSTLTIQRTQQEDSAVYLCASSFVAGMNTGELFFGEGSRLTVL.

Here the CDR3 reads CASSRAGGGEGYTF. Here the CDR3 DNA reads TGTGCCAGCAGCAGAGCGGGAGGGGGCGAGGGCTACACCTTC. J is TRBJ1-2 and V is TRBV9, with 7 nucleotides matching TRBD1. CDR3 length equals 14 residues. The germline V gene encodes CDR1 SGDLS and CDR2 YYNGEE. V trimming: 4 bases; J trimming: 8 bases; junction bases outside the gene matches: 11.

This clonotype was seen at least ten times. This chain links TRBV5-1 with TRBJ2-7; possibly TRBD1 for D (6 bases). This CDR3 contains 14 residues. In germline, CDR1 is SGHRS, CDR2 YFSETQ. V lost 0 bases and J lost 4, with 11 bases in between. DNA for the CDR3: TGCGCCAGCAGCTTGGGACCGACAGGATACGAGCAGTACTTC. Translation gives CASSLGPTGYEQYF.

This clonotype has at least ten counts. V gene TRBV6-1 combines with J gene TRBJ2-3; 13 positions match TRBD2. V lost 5 bases, J lost 2 bases, and 4 bases stayed unmatched. Per the germline V gene, CDR1 is MNHNS and CDR2 is SASEGT. CDR3 size: 16 residues. CDR3 protein: CASSSGTSGTTDTQYF. The CDR3 DNA sequence: TGTGCCAGCAGTTCCGGGACTAGCGGGACCACAGATACGCAGTATTTT.